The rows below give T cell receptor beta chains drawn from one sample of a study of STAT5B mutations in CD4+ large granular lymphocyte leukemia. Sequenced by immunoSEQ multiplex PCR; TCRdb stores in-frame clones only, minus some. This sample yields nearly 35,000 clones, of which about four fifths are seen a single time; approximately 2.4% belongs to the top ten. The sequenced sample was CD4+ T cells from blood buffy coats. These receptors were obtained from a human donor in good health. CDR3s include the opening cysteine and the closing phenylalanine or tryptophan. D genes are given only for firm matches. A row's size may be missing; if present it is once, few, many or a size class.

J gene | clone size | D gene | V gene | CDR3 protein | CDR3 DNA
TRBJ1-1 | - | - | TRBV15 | CATSGGRMNTEAFF | TGTGCCACCAGCGGGGGACGTATGAACACTGAAGCTTTCTTT
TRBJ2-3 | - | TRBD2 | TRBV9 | CASSLHSGGVPDTQYF | TGTGCCAGCAGCCTTCACTCGGGGGGGGTCCCAGATACGCAGTATTTT
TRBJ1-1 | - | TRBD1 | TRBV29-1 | CSAFDRGLEAFF | TGCAGCGCCTTCGACAGGGGGCTAGAAGCTTTCTTT
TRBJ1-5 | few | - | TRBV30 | CAWKGITENQPQHF | TGTGCCTGGAAGGGGATTACGGAGAATCAGCCCCAGCATTTT
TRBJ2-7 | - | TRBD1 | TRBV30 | CAWSVRTGREQYF | TGTGCCTGGAGTGTACGGACAGGGAGGGAGCAGTACTTC
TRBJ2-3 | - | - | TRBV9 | CASSVAPASRELTDTQYF | TGTGCCAGCAGCGTAGCCCCTGCGTCCAGGGAATTGACGGATACGCAGTATTTT
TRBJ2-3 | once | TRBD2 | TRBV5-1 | CASSFGGGTDTQYF | TGCGCCAGCAGCTTCGGGGGGGGGACAGATACGCAGTATTTT
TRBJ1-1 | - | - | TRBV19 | CASRPASTGRNTEAFF | TGTGCCAGTAGGCCCGCTAGTACAGGGAGAAACACTGAAGCTTTCTTT
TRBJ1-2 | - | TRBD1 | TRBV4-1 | CASSRLTGASNYGYTF | TGCGCCAGCAGCCGCCTCACAGGGGCCTCTAACTATGGCTACACCTTC
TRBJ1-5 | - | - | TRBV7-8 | CASQPEASNQPQHF | TGTGCCAGCCAGCCTGAGGCTAGCAATCAGCCCCAGCATTTT
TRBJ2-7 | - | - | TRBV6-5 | CASRSLATYEQYF | TGTGCCAGCAGGTCACTAGCTACCTACGAGCAGTACTTC
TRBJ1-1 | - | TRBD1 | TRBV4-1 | CASSQVRDRGFHTEAFF | TGCGCCAGCAGCCAAGTTCGGGACAGGGGCTTTCACACTGAAGCTTTCTTT
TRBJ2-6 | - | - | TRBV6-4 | CASSDMGGPGANVLTF | TGTGCCAGCAGTGACATGGGGGGCCCTGGGGCCAACGTCCTGACTTTC
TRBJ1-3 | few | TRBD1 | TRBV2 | CASSHGTGPASGNTIYF | TGTGCCAGCAGTCACGGGACAGGACCGGCCTCTGGAAACACCATATATTTT
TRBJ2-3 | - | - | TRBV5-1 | CASSLDSDRQYF | TGCGCCAGCAGCCTCGACAGTGATAGGCAGTATTTT